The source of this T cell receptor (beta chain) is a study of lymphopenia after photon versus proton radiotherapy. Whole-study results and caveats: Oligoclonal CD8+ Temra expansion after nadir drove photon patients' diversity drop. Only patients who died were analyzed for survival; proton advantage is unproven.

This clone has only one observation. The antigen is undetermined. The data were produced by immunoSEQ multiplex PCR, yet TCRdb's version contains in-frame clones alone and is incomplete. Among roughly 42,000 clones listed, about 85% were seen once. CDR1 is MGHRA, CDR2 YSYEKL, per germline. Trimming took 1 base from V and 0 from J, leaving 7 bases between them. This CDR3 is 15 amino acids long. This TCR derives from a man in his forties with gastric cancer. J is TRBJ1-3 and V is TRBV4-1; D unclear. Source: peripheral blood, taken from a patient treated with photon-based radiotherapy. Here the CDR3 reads CASSQVTVSGNTIYF. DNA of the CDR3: TGCGCCAGCAGCCAAGTTACAGTCTCTGGAAACACCATATATTTT.